This T cell receptor beta chain stems from a study of blood T cell repertoires in COVID-19. Turning to the study itself: Acute-phase and convalescent COVID-19 samples originated in the United States, Italy and Spain.

During active infection, Seattle patients enrolled and were then monitored through disease. Authors' processing steps: Reference gene primer amplification yielded estimated nucleated cell counts. Generated by immunoSEQ multiplex PCR, the TCRdb table keeps only in-frame clones and is missing some. The V and J calls and clone size were taken over from that table, and D and trimming were inferred from the DNA. This sample has tens of thousands of clones, with 65% to 80% found just once. The receptor was isolated from a man aged 45-65 years with COVID-19, enrolled during active disease. The sequenced material came from peripheral blood.

This chain's CDR3 is CASSPGQGIYEQYF. CDR3 bases: TGCGCCAGCAGCCCGGGACAGGGAATCTACGAGCAGTACTTC. This sequence joins TRBV5-1 and TRBJ2-7; 9 bases are a match to TRBD1. Germline CDR1 reads SGHRS; CDR2 reads YFSETQ. CDR3 length equals 14 residues. V shed 4 bases, J shed 3 bases, and the junction held 5 bases outside the gene matches.